Detailed here is one T cell receptor beta chain. It has no known antigen specificity. It has no much larger one-base neighbor in the sample; base qualities were not kept. This specimen's time point label, per the study, means: cycle 1 day 1 (C1D1), immediately before nivolumab initiation. Every trial patient had relapsed after autologous stem cell transplantation, and cohorts A, B and C differed in prior brentuximab vedotin exposure. Using a Miltenyi CD4+ T cell isolation kit, CD4+ T cells were purified from thawed PBMCs through magnetic negative selection. A total of approximately 51 patients with relapsed/refractory classical Hodgkin lymphoma made up the trial cohort, and each patient's best overall response was complete response, partial response or progressive disease. Single-agent nivolumab was administered to trial patients in the multi-cohort phase II CheckMate 205 trial. An independent review committee assessed best overall response by applying the 2007 International Working Group response criteria. Trial PBMCs were obtained immediately prior to nivolumab initiation (C1D1) and on therapy at cycle 2 day 1 and cycle 4 day 1. Peripheral blood was collected in 8 mL Vacutainer Cell Preparation Tubes, from which PBMCs were isolated by centrifugation and then cryopreserved. Purified CD4+ and CD8+ fractions were prepared only for cases with an additional available PBMC sample. On LS columns in a quadroMACS separator, the magnetically labelled cells were depleted, and the flow-through was collected as the purified fraction.

This entry comes from a study of PD-1 blockade in classical Hodgkin lymphoma (dated by TCRdb to the early 2020s). Background for the entire study: Nivolumab dosing was 3 mg/kg intravenously every 2 weeks, continuing until either disease progression or unacceptable toxicity. To define a peripheral blood immune signature of response to PD-1 blockade in classical Hodgkin lymphoma, the study combined TCR beta sequencing with CyTOF. Results and caveats for the whole study, not just this receptor: A significant rise by C4D1 was seen in CD4+ but not CD8+ TCR diversity (p=0.0027 vs p=0.16), with the rise being most apparent in complete responders (p=0.02). Trial patients achieving complete response had baseline diversity similar to newly diagnosed patients, whereas partial responders and progressors had significantly lower diversity. Diversity was lower in patients who began nivolumab less than 1 year after ASCT, so these patients were left out of later analyses to avoid confounding by immune reconstitution. The study was restricted to a single clinical trial cohort, and the causes of repertoire differences, possibly disease activity or prior therapy, were left undefined. Baseline TCR diversity was reported as lower in newly diagnosed patients than in healthy donors, and lower still in relapsed/refractory patients.

Genomic DNA was extracted with the Qiagen DNeasy kit from unsorted PBMCs and from negatively selected CD4+ and CD8+ fractions. Amplification of TCR beta CDR3 regions was done by immunoSEQ multiplex PCR with primers that anneal to V and J segments. A synthetic immune receptor repertoire was used to minimize amplification bias, and remaining bias was computationally removed after sequencing. The published analysis was carried out like this. Custom Python scripts were used to quantify repertoire diversity as the Shannon entropy index. The unsorted, CD4+ and CD8+ repertoires were each analyzed separately, with the exception of combined analyses, where CD4+ and CD8+ sequences were merged in silico. Clonal expansion was defined as at least a 2-fold frequency increase after treatment relative to C1D1, with a pseudocount of 0.5 for undetected baseline clones. Singleton clones were defined as clones with 0 or 1 copy at C1D1, and non-singleton clones were defined as clones with 2 or more copies. Clones expanded in unsorted samples were labelled as CD4+, CD8+ or unknown by matching protein sequences in sorted samples from the same patient. Wilcoxon tests were applied to paired samples to test diversity changes from C1D1 to C4D1. This is the immuneACCESS table as TCRdb keeps it, with only in-frame sequences that have V and J called. A part of the clones is gone; compared with another copy, unresolved V genes explain less than half, and the rest is unexplained. That table furnishes V, J and clone size, whereas the DNA furnished D and trimming. For this sample the table gives about 8,500 clones, of which 65% to 85% were detected only once. Clones ranked in the top ten supply around an eighth of the sample.

The sequence was collected from a human donor with classical Hodgkin lymphoma. The material was CD4+ T cells from blood, obtained at baseline.

This receptor has the CDR3 CASSIETGNYEQYF. At the DNA level, the sequence is TGTGCCAGTAGTATAGAGACAGGTAACTACGAGCAGTACTTC. The sequence links TRBV19 to TRBJ2-7; a tentative D call is TRBD1 (6 bases match). Including cysteine and phenylalanine, the CDR3 has 14 amino acids. The kept DNA is CDR3 alone, 42 bases in frame from the first base. Trimming costs V 0 bases and J 3 bases, and their ends lie 9 bases apart. According to the germline V gene (reference sequence), CDR1 reads LNHDA and CDR2 reads SQIVND.